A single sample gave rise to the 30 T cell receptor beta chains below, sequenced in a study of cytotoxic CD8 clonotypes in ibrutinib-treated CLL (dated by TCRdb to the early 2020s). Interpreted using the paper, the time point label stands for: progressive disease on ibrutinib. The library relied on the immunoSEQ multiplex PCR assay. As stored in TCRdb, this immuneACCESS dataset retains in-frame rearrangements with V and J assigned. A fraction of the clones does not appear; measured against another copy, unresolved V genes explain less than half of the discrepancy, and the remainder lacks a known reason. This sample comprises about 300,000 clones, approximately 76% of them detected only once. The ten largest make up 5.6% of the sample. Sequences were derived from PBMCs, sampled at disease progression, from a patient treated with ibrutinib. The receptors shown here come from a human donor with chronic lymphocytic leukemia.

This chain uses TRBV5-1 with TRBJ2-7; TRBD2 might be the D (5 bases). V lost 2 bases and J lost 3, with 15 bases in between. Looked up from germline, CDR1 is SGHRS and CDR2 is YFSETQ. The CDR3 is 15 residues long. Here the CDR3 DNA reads TGCGCCAGCAGCTTTGGACTTACATCAAACTACGAGCAGTACTTC. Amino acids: CASSFGLTSNYEQYF.

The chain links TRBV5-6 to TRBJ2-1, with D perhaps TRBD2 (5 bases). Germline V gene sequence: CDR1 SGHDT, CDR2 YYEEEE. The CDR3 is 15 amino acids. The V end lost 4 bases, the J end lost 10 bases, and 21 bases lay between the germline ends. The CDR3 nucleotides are TGTGCCAGCAGCGCACAATTACTAGGATTTAGCGAGCAGTTCTTC. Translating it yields CASSAQLLGFSEQFF.

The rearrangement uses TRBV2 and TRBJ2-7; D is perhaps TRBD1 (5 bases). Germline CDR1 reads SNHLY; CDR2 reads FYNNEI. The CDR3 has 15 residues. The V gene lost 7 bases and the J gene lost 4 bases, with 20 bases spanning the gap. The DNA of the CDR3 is TGTGCCAGCACTCGATCGGTAGGGGCTAAATACGAGCAGTACTTC. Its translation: CASTRSVGAKYEQYF.

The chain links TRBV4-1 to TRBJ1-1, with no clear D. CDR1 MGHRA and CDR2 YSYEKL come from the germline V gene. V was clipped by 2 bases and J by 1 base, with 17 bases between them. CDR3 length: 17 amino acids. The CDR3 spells CASSQPISRGRNTEAFF. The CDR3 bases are TGCGCCAGCAGCCAACCCATCTCGCGGGGAAGGAACACTGAAGCTTTCTTT.

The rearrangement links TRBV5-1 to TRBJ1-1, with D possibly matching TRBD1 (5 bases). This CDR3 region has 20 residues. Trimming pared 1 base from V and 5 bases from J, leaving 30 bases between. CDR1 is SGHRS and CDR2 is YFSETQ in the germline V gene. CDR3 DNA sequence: TGCGCCAGCAGCTTGAAAACCGGGACCCAAGGACAATGGGGAGGTACTGAAGCTTTCTTT. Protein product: CASSLKTGTQGQWGGTEAFF.

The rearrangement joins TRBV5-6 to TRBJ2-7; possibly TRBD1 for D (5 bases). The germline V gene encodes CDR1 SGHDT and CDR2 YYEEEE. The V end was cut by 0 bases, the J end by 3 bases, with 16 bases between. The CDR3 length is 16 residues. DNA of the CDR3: TGTGCCAGCAGCTTGGCAGGGCAGAAAAAGCACTACGAGCAGTACTTC. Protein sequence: CASSLAGQKKHYEQYF.

CDR3 DNA: TGCGCCAGCAGCTTGGCCCTTTGGGACGGTGGCGGGCCAGCGGAGACCCAGTACTTC. This translates into CASSLALWDGGGPAETQYF. V is TRBV5-1 and J is TRBJ2-5; D possibly matches TRBD1 or TRBD2 (5 bases each). Germline V lookup: CDR1 SGHRS, CDR2 YFSETQ. Trimming pared 0 bases from V and 5 bases from J, leaving 26 bases between. The CDR3 sequence is 19 residues long.

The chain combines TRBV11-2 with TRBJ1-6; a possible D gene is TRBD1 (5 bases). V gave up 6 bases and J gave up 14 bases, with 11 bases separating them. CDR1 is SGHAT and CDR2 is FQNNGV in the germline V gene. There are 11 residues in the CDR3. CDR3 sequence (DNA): TGTGCCAGCAGAAGGGGACCCTCCCTCCACTTT. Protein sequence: CASRRGPSLHF.

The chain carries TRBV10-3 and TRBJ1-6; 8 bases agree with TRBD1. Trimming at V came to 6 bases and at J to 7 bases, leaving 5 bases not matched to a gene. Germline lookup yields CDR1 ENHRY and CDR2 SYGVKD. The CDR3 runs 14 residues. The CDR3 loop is CAIRTDRANSPLHF. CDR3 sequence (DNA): TGTGCCATCAGGACGGACAGGGCGAATTCACCCCTCCACTTT.

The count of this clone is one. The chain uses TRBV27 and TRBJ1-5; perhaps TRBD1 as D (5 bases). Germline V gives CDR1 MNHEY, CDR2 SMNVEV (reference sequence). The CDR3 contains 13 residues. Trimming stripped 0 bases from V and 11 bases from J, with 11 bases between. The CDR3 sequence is CASSLSVGGAQHF. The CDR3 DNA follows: TGTGCCAGCAGTTTATCGGTTGGGGGGGCCCAGCATTTT.

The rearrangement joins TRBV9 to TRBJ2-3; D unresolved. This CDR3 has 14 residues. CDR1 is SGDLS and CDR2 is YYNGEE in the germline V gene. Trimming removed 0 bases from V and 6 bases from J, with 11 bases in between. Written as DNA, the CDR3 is TGTGCCAGCAGCGTAGACACCTTCGGGGATACGCAGTATTTT. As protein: CASSVDTFGDTQYF.

The CDR3 nucleotides read TGCGCCAGCAGCCAAGAGCCCGGGTCGAGCAATCAGCCCCAGCATTTT. Translated: CASSQEPGSSNQPQHF. The rearrangement joins TRBV4-1 to TRBJ1-5; D is uncertain. CDR1 MGHRA and CDR2 YSYEKL come from the germline V gene. The V end lost 0 bases, the J end lost 1 base, and 10 bases lay between the germline ends. The CDR3 is 16 amino acids.

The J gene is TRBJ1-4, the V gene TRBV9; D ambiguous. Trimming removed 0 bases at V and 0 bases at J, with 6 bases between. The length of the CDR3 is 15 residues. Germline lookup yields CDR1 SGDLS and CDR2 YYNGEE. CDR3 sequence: CASSVGIATNEKLFF. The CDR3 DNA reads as TGTGCCAGCAGCGTAGGGATTGCAACTAATGAAAAACTGTTTTTT.

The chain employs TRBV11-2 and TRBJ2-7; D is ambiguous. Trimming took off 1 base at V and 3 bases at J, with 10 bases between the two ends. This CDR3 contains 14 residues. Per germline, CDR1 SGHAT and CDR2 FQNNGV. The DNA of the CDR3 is TGTGCCAGCAGCTTAGGACCCGCGATCTACGAGCAGTACTTC. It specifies CASSLGPAIYEQYF.

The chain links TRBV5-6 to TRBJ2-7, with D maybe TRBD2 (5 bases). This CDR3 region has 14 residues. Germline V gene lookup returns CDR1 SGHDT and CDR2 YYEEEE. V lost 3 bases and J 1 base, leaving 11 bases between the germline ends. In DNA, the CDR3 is TGTGCCAGCAGCTCACTAGGACTTTCCTACGAGCAGTACTTC. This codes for CASSSLGLSYEQYF.

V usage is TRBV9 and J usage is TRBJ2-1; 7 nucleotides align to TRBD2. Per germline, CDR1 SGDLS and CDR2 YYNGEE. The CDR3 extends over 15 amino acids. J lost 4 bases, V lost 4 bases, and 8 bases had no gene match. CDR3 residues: CASSLGLVSYNEQFF. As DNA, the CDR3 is TGTGCCAGCAGCCTCGGACTAGTTTCTTACAATGAGCAGTTCTTC. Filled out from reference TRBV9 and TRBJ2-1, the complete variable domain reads DSGVTQTPKHLITATGQRVTLRCSPRSGDLSVYWYQQSLDQGLQFLIQYYNGEERAKGNILERFSAQQFPDLHSELNLSSLELGDSALYFCASSLGLVSYNEQFFGPGTRLTVL.

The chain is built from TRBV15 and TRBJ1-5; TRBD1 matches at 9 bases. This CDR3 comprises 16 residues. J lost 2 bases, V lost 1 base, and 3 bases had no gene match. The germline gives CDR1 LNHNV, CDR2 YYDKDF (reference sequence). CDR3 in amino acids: CATSRAGDRGNQPQHF. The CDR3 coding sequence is TGTGCCACCAGCAGAGCAGGGGACAGGGGCAATCAGCCCCAGCATTTT.

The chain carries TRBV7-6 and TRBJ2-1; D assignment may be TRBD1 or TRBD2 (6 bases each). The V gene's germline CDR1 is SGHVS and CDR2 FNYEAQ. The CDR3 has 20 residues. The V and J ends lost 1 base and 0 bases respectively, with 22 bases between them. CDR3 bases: TGTGCCAGCAGCTTAGACTTAGGGGGGAAGTCAGGGAGCTCCTACAATGAGCAGTTCTTC. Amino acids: CASSLDLGGKSGSSYNEQFF. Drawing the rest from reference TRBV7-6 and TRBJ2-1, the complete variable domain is GAGVSQSPRYKVTKRGQDVALRCDPISGHVSLYWYRQALGQGPEFLTYFNYEAQQDKSGLPNDRFSAERPEGSISTLTIQRTEQRDSAMYRCASSLDLGGKSGSSYNEQFFGPGTRLTVL.

This CDR3 reads CSVGALAGNTGELFF. DNA for the CDR3: TGCAGCGTTGGAGCTCTAGCGGGGAACACCGGGGAGCTGTTTTTT. The chain is built from TRBV29-1 and TRBJ2-2, with TRBD2 identical over 8 bases. V lost 4 bases and J lost 1; bases outside the gene matches: 5. Germline values: CDR1 SQVTM, CDR2 ANQGSEA. The CDR3 loop spans 15 amino acids.

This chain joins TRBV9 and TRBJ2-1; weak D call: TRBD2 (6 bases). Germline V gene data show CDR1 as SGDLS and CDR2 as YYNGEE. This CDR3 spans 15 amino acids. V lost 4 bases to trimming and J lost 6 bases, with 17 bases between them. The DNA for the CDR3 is TGTGCCAGCAGCTCTAGTGGGGGAGGATCCAATGAGCAGTTCTTC. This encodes CASSSSGGGSNEQFF.

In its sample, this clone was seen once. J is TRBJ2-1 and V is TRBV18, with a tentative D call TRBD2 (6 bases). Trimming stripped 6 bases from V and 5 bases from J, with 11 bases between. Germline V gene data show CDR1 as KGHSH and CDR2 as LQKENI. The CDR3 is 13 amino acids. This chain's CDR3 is CASSPGSDNEQFF. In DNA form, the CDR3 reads TGTGCCAGCTCGCCCGGGAGCGACAATGAGCAGTTCTTC.

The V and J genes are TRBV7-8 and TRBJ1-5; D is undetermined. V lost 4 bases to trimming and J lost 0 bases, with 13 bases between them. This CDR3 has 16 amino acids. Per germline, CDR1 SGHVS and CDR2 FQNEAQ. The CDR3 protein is CASSSEALDSNQPQHF. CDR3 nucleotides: TGTGCCAGCAGCTCCGAGGCACTTGATAGCAATCAGCCCCAGCATTTT.

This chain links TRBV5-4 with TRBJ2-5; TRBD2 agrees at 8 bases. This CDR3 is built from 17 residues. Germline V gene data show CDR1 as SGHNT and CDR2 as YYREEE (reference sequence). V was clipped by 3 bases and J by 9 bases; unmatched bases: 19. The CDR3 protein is CASSSGGAGGPRYSQYF. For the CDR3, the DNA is TGTGCCAGCAGCTCGGGAGGGGCGGGGGGCCCGAGGTACTCCCAGTACTTC.

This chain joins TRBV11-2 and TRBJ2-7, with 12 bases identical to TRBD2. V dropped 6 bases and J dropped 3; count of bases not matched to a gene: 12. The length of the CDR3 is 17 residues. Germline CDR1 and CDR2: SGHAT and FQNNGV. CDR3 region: CASSISASGGGVYEQYF. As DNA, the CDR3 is TGTGCCAGCAGTATCTCCGCTAGCGGGGGGGGAGTCTACGAGCAGTACTTC.

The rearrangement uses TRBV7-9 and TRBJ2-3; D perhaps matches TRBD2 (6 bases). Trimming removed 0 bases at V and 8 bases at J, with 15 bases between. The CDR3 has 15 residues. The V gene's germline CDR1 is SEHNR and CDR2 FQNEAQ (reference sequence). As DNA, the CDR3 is TGTGCCAGCAGCTTAGCGGGGCCGCGGGATACTACGCAGTATTTT. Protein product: CASSLAGPRDTTQYF.

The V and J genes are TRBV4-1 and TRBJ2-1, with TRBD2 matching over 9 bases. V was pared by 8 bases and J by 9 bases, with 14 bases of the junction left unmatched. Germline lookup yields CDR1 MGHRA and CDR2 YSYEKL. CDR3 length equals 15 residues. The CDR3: CASRAGGRGQREQFF. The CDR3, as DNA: TGCGCCAGCCGGGCAGGCGGGAGGGGCCAGCGTGAGCAGTTCTTC.

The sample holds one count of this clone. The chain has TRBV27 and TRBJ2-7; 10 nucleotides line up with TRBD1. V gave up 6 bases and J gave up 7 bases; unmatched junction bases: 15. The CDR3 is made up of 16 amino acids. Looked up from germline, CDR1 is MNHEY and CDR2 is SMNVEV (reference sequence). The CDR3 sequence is CASRGGLGQGRWEQYF. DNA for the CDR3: TGTGCCAGCAGGGGGGGGCTGGGACAGGGGAGATGGGAGCAGTACTTC.

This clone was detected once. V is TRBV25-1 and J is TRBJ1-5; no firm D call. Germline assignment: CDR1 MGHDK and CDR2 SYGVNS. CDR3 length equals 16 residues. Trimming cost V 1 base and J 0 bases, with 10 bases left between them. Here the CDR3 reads CASSESPGFSNQPQHF. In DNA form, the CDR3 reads TGTGCCAGCAGTGAATCCCCGGGATTTAGCAATCAGCCCCAGCATTTT.

The CDR3 DNA reads TGTGCCAGCAGCGCAAGGGACAGGGCCACAATCCCCGGGGAGCTGTTTTTT. Protein product: CASSARDRATIPGELFF. The chain joins TRBV9 to TRBJ2-2, with 9 bases lining up with TRBD1. This CDR3 has 17 residues. V was clipped by 3 bases and J by 6 bases; unmatched bases: 12. Germline V CDR1 and CDR2: SGDLS, YYNGEE.

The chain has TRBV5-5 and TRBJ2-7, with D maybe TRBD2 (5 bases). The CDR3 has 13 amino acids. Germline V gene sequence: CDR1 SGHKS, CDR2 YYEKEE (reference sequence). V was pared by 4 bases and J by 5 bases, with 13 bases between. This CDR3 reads CASSGGHRDEQYF. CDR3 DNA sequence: TGTGCCAGCAGCGGAGGTCATAGGGACGAGCAGTACTTC.